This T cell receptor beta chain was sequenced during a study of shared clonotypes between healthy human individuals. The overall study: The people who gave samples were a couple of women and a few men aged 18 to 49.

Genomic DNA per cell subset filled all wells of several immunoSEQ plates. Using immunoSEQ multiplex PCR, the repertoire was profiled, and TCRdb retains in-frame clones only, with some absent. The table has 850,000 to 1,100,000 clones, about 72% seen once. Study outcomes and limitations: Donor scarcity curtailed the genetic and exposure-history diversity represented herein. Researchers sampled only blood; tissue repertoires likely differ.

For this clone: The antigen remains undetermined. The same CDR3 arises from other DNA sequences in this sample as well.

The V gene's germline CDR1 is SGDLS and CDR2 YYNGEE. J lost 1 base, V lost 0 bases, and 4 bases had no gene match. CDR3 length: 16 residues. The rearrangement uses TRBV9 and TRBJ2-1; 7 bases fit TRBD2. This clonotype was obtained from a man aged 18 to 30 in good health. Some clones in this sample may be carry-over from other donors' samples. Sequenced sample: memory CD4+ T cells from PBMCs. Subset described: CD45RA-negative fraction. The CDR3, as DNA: TGTGCCAGCAGCGTAGAATCTAGCGGATCCTACAATGAGCAGTTCTTC. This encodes CASSVESSGSYNEQFF.